Sequencing of this T cell receptor (beta chain) was carried out in a study of T cell responses to AZD1222 COVID-19 vaccine. Points from the study as a whole: At baseline, just a handful of AZD1222 recipients tested seropositive.

In the case of this clone: Its antigen is not known.

The assay was immunoSEQ multiplex PCR, and TCRdb's table has in-frame clones only and misses some. The table lists 150,000 to 200,000 clones, 88% of them singletons. The CDR3 spans 13 residues. Per the germline V gene, CDR1 is GTSNPN and CDR2 is SVGIG (reference sequence). V lost 1 base and J lost 5; bases outside the gene matches: 5. The chain has TRBV30 and TRBJ2-7, with 7 positions matching TRBD2. The clonotype was recovered from an adult who received the AZD1222 COVID-19 vaccine. Here the sequenced sample was peripheral blood, taken 28 days after the second AZD1222 dose. The CDR3 reads CAWSAVGGDEQYF. CDR3 nucleotide sequence: TGTGCCTGGAGTGCGGTGGGAGGGGACGAGCAGTACTTC.